Following are 16 T cell receptor beta chains from one sample sequenced in a study of blood T cell repertoires in COVID-19. Clones were read by immunoSEQ multiplex PCR, and TCRdb kept only the in-frame ones, dropping some. The profile shows about 230,000 clones, around nine tenths of them singletons. The sample was peripheral blood. These receptors came from a woman in her sixties or seventies with acute or convalescent COVID-19.

The chain employs TRBV25-1 and TRBJ1-1, with TRBD1 as a possible D gene (6 bases). CDR1 is MGHDK and CDR2 is SYGVNS in the germline V gene. CDR3 size: 15 residues. V shed 1 base and J shed 1 base, with 10 bases lying between them. The CDR3 protein is CASSEWGQGNTEAFF. DNA of the CDR3: TGTGCCAGCAGTGAATGGGGACAAGGGAACACTGAAGCTTTCTTT.

This clone was observed a single time. V usage is TRBV11-2 and J usage is TRBJ2-7; no clear D. Between the trimmed V and J ends, which lost 6 bases and 6 bases, there was a span of 12 bases. The CDR3 length is 12 residues. Per the germline V gene, CDR1 is SGHAT and CDR2 is FQNNGV. Here the CDR3 DNA reads TGTGCCAGCAGTCTCCTCCTGAGCGAGCAGTACTTC. Translated: CASSLLLSEQYF.

The chain carries TRBV4-3 and TRBJ1-2; the match to TRBD1 covers 7 bases. CDR1 is LGHNA, CDR2 YSLEER, per germline. The CDR3 is 15 amino acids. J lost 2 bases, V lost 4 bases, and 7 bases had no gene match. The CDR3 DNA follows: TGCGCCAGCAGCCGGCGGGACAGCATAAACTATGGCTACACCTTC. This encodes CASSRRDSINYGYTF.

CDR3 protein: CASALQGPGETQYF. The CDR3 coding sequence is TGTGCCAGCGCCTTACAGGGGCCAGGGGAGACCCAGTACTTC. The chain links TRBV7-6 to TRBJ2-5; 7 positions match TRBD1. This CDR3 region has 14 residues. The V gene end was trimmed by 8 bases and the J gene end by 5 bases; junction bases not matched to a gene: 11. Germline V CDR1 and CDR2: SGHVS, FNYEAQ.

The V and J genes are TRBV9 and TRBJ1-6; 8 bases match TRBD1. Trimming took 3 bases from V and 6 from J; bases not matched to a gene: 11. Germline loops: CDR1 SGDLS, CDR2 YYNGEE. The CDR3 extends over 17 amino acids. The CDR3 DNA follows: TGTGCCAGCAGCGACAGTGCCGGACAGGGAATTAATTCACCCCTCCACTTT. This sequence encodes CASSDSAGQGINSPLHF.

The chain has TRBV29-1 and TRBJ2-1, with 10 bases aligning to TRBD2. Losses at the gene ends were 4 bases for V and 0 bases for J; bases not matched to a gene: 6. Germline loops: CDR1 SQVTM, CDR2 ANQGSEA. This CDR3 contains 16 residues. The chain's CDR3 is CSVGGTSESSYNEQFF. In DNA, the CDR3 is TGCAGCGTTGGGGGGACTAGCGAGAGCTCCTACAATGAGCAGTTCTTC.

The chain links TRBV7-3 to TRBJ2-1; a weak D match, TRBD2 (5 bases). This CDR3 has 15 amino acids. CDR1 and CDR2 (germline): SGHTA, FQGTGA. The germline V and J ends were trimmed by 2 bases and 2 bases, with 10 bases remaining between them. CDR3 sequence reads: CASSLGLAPYNEQFF. Written as DNA, the CDR3 is TGTGCCAGCAGCTTAGGGCTAGCTCCCTACAATGAGCAGTTCTTC.

The chain carries TRBV19 and TRBJ1-6; 9 nucleotides align to TRBD1. The CDR3 has 15 residues. Germline trimming cut 10 bases from V and 0 bases from J; bases unmatched to any gene: 4. CDR1 LNHDA and CDR2 SQIVND come from the germline V gene (reference sequence). CDR3 DNA sequence: TGTGCCACCCGGGACAGGGACTCCTATAATTCACCCCTCCACTTT. Protein product: CATRDRDSYNSPLHF.

This clone was counted a single time. V usage is TRBV7-8 and J usage is TRBJ1-1, with 8 nucleotides matching TRBD1. CDR3 size: 15 residues. Trimming at V came to 5 bases and at J to 5 bases, leaving 10 bases not matched to a gene. From germline, CDR1 is SGHVS and CDR2 FQNEAQ. CDR3 bases: TGTGCCAGCAGCCCGGACAGGGTATTGCGAACTGAAGCTTTCTTT. Protein: CASSPDRVLRTEAFF.

V and J are TRBV28 and TRBJ1-4; D is perhaps TRBD1 (5 bases). Germline CDR1 MDHEN, CDR2 SYDVKM. Deletions cut 1 base from V and 8 bases from J, with 14 bases between. The CDR3 has 15 amino acids. DNA for the CDR3: TGTGCCAGCAGTTTATTCCCGGCAGGGTTGGAAAAACTGTTTTTT. It translates to CASSLFPAGLEKLFF.

The chain combines TRBV6-4 with TRBJ2-3; D gene uncertain. Trimming stripped 0 bases from V and 2 bases from J, with 9 bases between. Germline CDR1 reads MRHNA; CDR2 reads SNTAGT. CDR3 length: 15 amino acids. This CDR3 is CASSDSIAATDTQYF. CDR3 bases: TGTGCCAGCAGTGACTCGATAGCCGCCACAGATACGCAGTATTTT.

The rearrangement joins TRBV3-1 (or the pseudogene TRBV3-2) to TRBJ2-3, with a weak D call TRBD2 (6 bases). Germline CDR1 is LGHDT and CDR2 is YNNKEL (reference sequence). The CDR3 is 13 amino acids. V was shortened by 4 bases and J by 6 bases, with 11 bases between the two germline ends. For the CDR3, the DNA is TGTGCCAGCAGCCTGGGGGAGGAGGATACGCAGTATTTT. Amino acid sequence: CASSLGEEDTQYF.

The rearrangement links TRBV9 to TRBJ2-3; 8 bases agree with TRBD2. The CDR3 is 14 amino acids. The V and J ends lost 4 bases and 6 bases, in that order; junction bases with no gene match: 7. Per germline, CDR1 SGDLS and CDR2 YYNGEE. The CDR3 here is CASSPGGPVDTQYF. The CDR3, as DNA: TGTGCCAGCAGCCCGGGAGGGCCGGTGGATACGCAGTATTTT. Using reference TRBV9 and TRBJ2-3 for the parts outside the CDR3, the full variable domain is DSGVTQTPKHLITATGQRVTLRCSPRSGDLSVYWYQQSLDQGLQFLIQYYNGEERAKGNILERFSAQQFPDLHSELNLSSLELGDSALYFCASSPGGPVDTQYFGPGTRLTVL.

The V and J genes are TRBV2 and TRBJ1-2, with 7 bases matching TRBD1. Germline CDR1 SNHLY, CDR2 FYNNEI. V trimming: 7 bases; J trimming: 8 bases; junction bases outside the gene matches: 19. The CDR3 runs to 16 residues. Here the CDR3 reads CASNKGQFKLRSGYTF. The CDR3, as DNA: TGTGCCAGCAATAAGGGACAGTTCAAACTACGATCAGGCTACACCTTC.

The CDR3 is CASQQGHNTGELFF. The CDR3 DNA sequence: TGTGCCAGCCAGCAGGGACACAACACCGGGGAGCTGTTTTTT. The chain employs TRBV2 and TRBJ2-2; weak D call: TRBD1 (6 bases). V gave up 8 bases and J gave up 2 bases, with 12 bases separating them. The CDR3 has 14 residues. Germline lookup yields CDR1 SNHLY and CDR2 FYNNEI.

This clone was seen just once. V usage is TRBV4-1 and J usage is TRBJ2-7; D unresolved. The V end was cut by 4 bases, the J end by 6 bases, with 13 bases between. The CDR3 runs to 13 residues. CDR1 MGHRA and CDR2 YSYEKL come from the germline V gene. The CDR3 reads CASSLPGVGEQYF. CDR3 nucleotide sequence: TGCGCCAGCAGCCTCCCGGGTGTCGGCGAGCAGTACTTC.